Below, 27 T cell receptor beta chains from the same sample are listed, as sequenced in a study of tumor-infiltrating lymphocytes in primary liver carcinoma (dated 2017 in TCRdb). Total RNA and DNA were co-extracted from around 20-30 mg of bulk tissue with the AllPrep DNA/RNA mini kit, without cell sorting. The run used an Illumina HiSeq 2500. Starting from roughly 500 ng total RNA, TCRbeta-specific cDNA was produced by reverse transcription with a constant-region primer and ProtoScript II reverse transcriptase. Construction of the TCRbeta libraries relied on three nested rounds of multiplex PCR, following a slightly modified ARM-PCR procedure. The first two PCR rounds used multiplex TRBV1-TRBV30 forward primers with a Cbeta reverse primer, each for about 10 cycles. TCRdb took the public reads, trimmed them with fastp at Q25, ran MiXCR for clone calling and kept in-frame beta chains. When rows share a CDR3 protein, they turn into one entry using the most common DNA and genes. Here the sample has approximately 80,000 distinct CDR3 sequences; 69% occur a single time. About 28% of the sample rests with the top ten.

The sample consisted of tumor-adjacent normal liver tissue. The receptors here all came from a man aged 40-55 years with primary liver carcinoma and hepatitis B virus infection.

With respect to this clonotype: The junction shows a germline mismatch at one end, possibly a read error. The V call is TRBV28, the J call TRBJ1-1; no reliable D call. Germline CDR1 is MDHEN and CDR2 is SYDVKM. The CDR3 is 13 amino acids. CDR3 loop: CASSLSVLTGAFF. CDR3 coding DNA: TGTGCCAGCAGTTTGTCTGTTCTCACTGGAGCTTTCTTT.

As concerns this clonotype: Relative to the germline gene, one junction end is altered; a read error may explain this. V gene TRBV11-2 combines with J gene TRBJ2-1; 8 positions match TRBD2. CDR3 length equals 17 residues. Germline V CDR1 and CDR2: SGHAT, FQNNGV. For the CDR3, the DNA is TGTGCCAGCAGCTTAGATAGGGGCGGGAGGTTCTACAATGAGAAGTTCTTC. This codes for CASSLDRGGRFYNEKFF. The full variable domain, completed using reference TRBV11-2 and TRBJ2-1, is EAGVAQSPRYKIIEKRQSVAFWCNPISGHATLYWYQQILGQGPKLLIQFQNNGVVDDSQLPKDRFSAERLKGVDSTLKIQPAKLEDSAVYLCASSLDRGGRFYNEKFFGPGTRLTVL.

Note on this clonotype: Sequence at one end of the junction differs from germline and may be a read error. The CDR3 DNA reads as TGTGCCAGCCGCCTAGATGGGCGATTCAGCGGGACCCTTTACAATGAGCAGCTCTTC. Amino acids: CASRLDGRFSGTLYNEQLF. The genes are TRBV11-2 and TRBJ2-1, with 7 bases lining up with TRBD2. The CDR3 is 19 residues long. Germline V gene lookup returns CDR1 SGHAT and CDR2 FQNNGV.

To note about this clonotype: The junction departs from the called germline gene at one end, perhaps through a read error. The chain employs TRBV29-1 and TRBJ2-7, with D perhaps matching TRBD2 (5 bases). Germline CDR1 reads SQVTM; CDR2 reads ANQGSEA. The CDR3 consists of 12 residues. This chain's CDR3 is CSASWGNHEQYF. The CDR3 DNA is TGTAGCGCGAGTTGGGGTAATCACGAGCAGTACTTC.

This clonotype was detected a few times. Relative to the germline gene, one junction end is altered; a read error may explain this. The rearrangement uses TRBV11-2 and TRBJ2-5, with TRBD2 identical over 14 bases. The germline CDR1 and CDR2 sequences are SGHAT and FQNNGV. The CDR3 consists of 16 residues. CDR3 amino acids: CASSQGTSGRGETQYF. The CDR3 DNA reads as TGCGCCAGTAGCCAAGGGACTAGCGGGAGAGGAGAGACCCAGTACTTC. The full variable domain, with the rest looked up from reference TRBV11-2 and TRBJ2-5, is EAGVAQSPRYKIIEKRQSVAFWCNPISGHATLYWYQQILGQGPKLLIQFQNNGVVDDSQLPKDRFSAERLKGVDSTLKIQPAKLEDSAVYLCASSQGTSGRGETQYFGPGTRLLVL.

A remark on this clonotype: An end of the junction does not agree with germline; a read error may underlie this. This chain joins TRBV6-5 and TRBJ2-7; 8 bases are shared with TRBD2. Per the germline V gene, CDR1 is MNHEY and CDR2 is SVGAGI. CDR3 length: 16 residues. The DNA for the CDR3 is TGTACCAGCAGTGCCTTACTAGCGGTATTAATTTACGAGCAGTACTTC. Translating gives CTSSALLAVLIYEQYF.

V is TRBV6-2 or TRBV6-3 and J is TRBJ2-2; TRBD2 matches at 11 bases. J lost 7 bases, V lost 8 bases, and 9 bases had no gene match. Germline lookup yields CDR1 MNHEY and CDR2 SVGEGT. The CDR3 is 15 residues long. For the CDR3, the DNA is TGTGCCAGCGGTCACGCGCTAGCGGGAGGCGGGGAGCTGTTTTTT. It is translated as CASGHALAGGGELFF.

A note on this clonotype: A junction boundary mismatches the germline segment, possibly from a read error. Here the CDR3 DNA reads TGTGCCAGTAGCCAAGGTAGACTAGTGGGGGGTGAGCAGTTCTTC. It codes for CASSQGRLVGGEQFF. The chain uses TRBV4-2 and TRBJ2-1, with a possible D match to TRBD2 (6 bases). The CDR3 length is 15 residues. Germline V gene lookup returns CDR1 LGHNA and CDR2 YNFKEQ.

With respect to this clonotype: Lacking the conserved final phenylalanine or tryptophan, this CDR3 likely reflects a read error. The chain joins TRBV2 to TRBJ2-7; maybe TRBD1 (6 bases). Germline V gene sequence: CDR1 SNHLY, CDR2 FYNNEI. V was pared by 7 bases and J by 4 bases, with 23 bases between. The CDR3 runs 16 residues. Written as DNA, the CDR3 is TGTGCCAGCACCCCGATGCCCAGGGGAAATGGATACGAGCAGTACCTC. It translates to CASTPMPRGNGYEQYL.

This chain uses TRBV6-1 with TRBJ1-5; D remains ambiguous. CDR1 MNHNS and CDR2 SASEGT come from the germline V gene. V dropped 4 bases and J dropped 7 bases, with 20 bases sitting between them. This CDR3 is built from 16 residues. The CDR3 is CASSGAGRIQKQPQHF. CDR3 nucleotide sequence: TGTGCCAGCAGTGGAGCCGGGAGGATCCAGAAACAGCCCCAGCATTTT.

The chain couples TRBV4-3 to TRBJ2-5; TRBD1 or TRBD2 may be the D gene (5 bases each). Per the germline V gene, CDR1 is LGHNA and CDR2 is YSLEER. The length of the CDR3 is 13 residues. V lost 4 bases and J lost 8, with 14 bases in between. The CDR3 loop is CASSLGRGETQYF. In DNA, the CDR3 is TGCGCCAGCAGCCTAGGACGAGGGGAAACCCAGTACTTC.

Points on this clonotype: At one boundary the junction diverges from the germline segment, which might be a read error. The rearrangement uses TRBV11-2 and TRBJ2-6, with TRBD1 as a possible D gene (5 bases). CDR1 is SGHAT, CDR2 FQNNGV, per germline. The CDR3 totals 20 residues. CDR3 in DNA: TGTGCCAGCAGTTTAGGGGCCCGCACAATAGGGAACTCTGGGGTCAACGTCCTGACTTTC. This codes for CASSLGARTIGNSGVNVLTF.

This clonotype occurred many times. This sequence joins TRBV4-3 and TRBJ2-7; weak D call: TRBD2 (7 bases). V was trimmed by 0 bases and J by 5 bases, leaving 14 bases between them. CDR3 length equals 15 residues. The germline V gene has CDR1 LGHNA and CDR2 YSLEER. The CDR3 DNA follows: TGCGCCAGCAGCCAAGATAGGGGGGCGGGAGACGAGCAGTACTTC. Translated: CASSQDRGAGDEQYF.

This clonotype was found once. A much more abundant neighbour one base away suggests this may be a read error. This chain connects TRBV30 to TRBJ2-1; 11 bases are a match to TRBD2. This CDR3 comprises 16 residues. Germline loops: CDR1 GTSNPN, CDR2 SVGIG (reference sequence). CDR3 residues: CAWGVWRLAGMNEQFF. In DNA, the CDR3 is TGTGCCTGGGGTGTATGGAGACTAGCGGGAATGAATGAGCAGTTCTTC.

The V and J genes are TRBV5-5 and TRBJ2-2, with 10 bases identical to TRBD2. CDR1 SGHKS and CDR2 YYEKEE come from the germline V gene (reference sequence). Trimming took 9 bases from V and 4 from J; bases not matched to a gene: 12. The CDR3 sequence is 16 residues long. CDR3 sequence reads: CANGFGSSGSTGELFF. CDR3 DNA sequence: TGTGCCAACGGCTTTGGGTCTAGCGGGAGCACCGGGGAGCTGTTTTTT. The full variable domain, completed using reference TRBV5-5 and TRBJ2-2, is DAGVTQSPTHLIKTRGQQVTLRCSPISGHKSVSWYQQVLGQGPQFIFQYYEKEERGRGNFPDRFSARQFPNYSSELNVNALLLGDSALYLCANGFGSSGSTGELFFGEGSRLTVL.

Points on this clonotype: It is likely a read error, because the conserved phenylalanine at the end of the CDR3 is missing. This chain joins TRBV5-1 and TRBJ2-6, with 8 positions matching TRBD1. The V and J ends lost 1 base and 7 bases, in that order; junction bases with no gene match: 10. This CDR3 is 17 amino acids long. Germline values: CDR1 SGHRS, CDR2 YFSETQ. The DNA of the CDR3 is TGCGCCAGCAGCTTGTTTGGACAGGGAGTGGGAGCCAACGTCCTGACTATC. Its protein product is CASSLFGQGVGANVLTI.

Comments on this clonotype: A read error may explain this, as a much larger clone is one base away. This chain links TRBV28 with TRBJ2-3; D unclear. This CDR3 is built from 13 residues. Per germline, CDR1 MDHEN and CDR2 SYDVKM. The CDR3 loop reads CASLAFSIDTQYF. The CDR3 DNA is TGTGCCAGCCTGGCTTTCAGCATAGATACGCAGTATTTT. Using reference TRBV28 and TRBJ2-3 for the parts outside the CDR3, the full variable domain is DVKVTQSSRYLVKRTGEKVFLECVQDMDHENMFWYRQDPGLGLRLIYFSYDVKMKEKGDIPEGYSVSREKKERFSLILESASTNQTSMYLCASLAFSIDTQYFGPGTRLTVL.

This clonotype was seen only once. The junction departs from germline at one end; a sequencing error may be responsible. The gene calls are TRBV12-5 and TRBJ2-3; the D gene is possibly TRBD2 (6 bases). In germline, CDR1 is LGHNT, CDR2 FRNRAP. CDR3 length: 14 residues. The CDR3 spells CTNAVTTSTDTRYF. The CDR3 DNA is TGTACTAATGCGGTCACAACTAGCACAGATACGCGGTATTTT.

This rearrangement joins TRBV6-5 to TRBJ2-3; D not resolved. Trimming took off 6 bases at V and 2 bases at J, with 12 bases between the two ends. This CDR3 spans 14 amino acids. From germline, CDR1 is MNHEY and CDR2 SVGAGI. The CDR3 region is CASRGTQHTDTQYF. The DNA of the CDR3 is TGTGCCAGCAGAGGAACACAACACACAGATACGCAGTATTTT.

About this clonotype: Just one base apart from a much larger clone, this may be a read error. The chain has TRBV5-1 and TRBJ2-1; unclear D gene. The CDR3 consists of 15 residues. Germline V gene data show CDR1 as SGHRS and CDR2 as YFSETQ. The chain's CDR3 is CATSLADSSYNEQFF. The CDR3, as DNA: TGCGCCACCAGCTTGGCAGACTCGTCCTACAATGAGCAGTTCTTC.

On this clonotype itself: The junction does not match germline at one end; this may be a read error. The chain is built from TRBV14 and TRBJ1-2; D is unresolved. This CDR3 comprises 14 residues. CDR1 SGHDN and CDR2 FVKESK come from the germline V gene. CDR3 in DNA: TGTGCCAGCAGCACCGACTGGTCTAACTATGGCCACACCTTC. Translation: CASSTDWSNYGHTF.

With respect to this clonotype: Because it lacks the conserved phenylalanine or tryptophan at the end, this CDR3 is likely a read error. The CDR3 DNA is TGTGTCAGCAGTTACTCGATTGGGGACGGAGCTGAAGCTTTCTCT. Encoded protein: CVSSYSIGDGAEAFS. The V call is TRBV6-5, the J call TRBJ1-1; a weak D match, TRBD1 (5 bases). This CDR3 has 15 amino acids. Per germline, CDR1 MNHEY and CDR2 SVGAGI.

The V and J genes are TRBV28 and TRBJ2-7, with TRBD2 matching 10 bases. The CDR3 has 14 residues. The J segment lost 3 bases and the V segment lost 3 bases, leaving 2 bases of the junction unmatched. The germline gives CDR1 MDHEN, CDR2 SYDVKM. CDR3 nucleotides: TGTGCCAGCAGTTTCCTAGCGGGGGACTACGAGCAGTACGTC. Its protein product is CASSFLAGDYEQYV.

J is TRBJ2-1 and V is TRBV11-2; possibly TRBD2 for D (6 bases). The germline gives CDR1 SGHAT, CDR2 FQNNGV. The CDR3 is made up of 19 amino acids. V was pared by 0 bases and J by 4 bases, with 22 bases between. As DNA, the CDR3 is TGTGCCAGCAGCTTAGATGGACAATTCAGCGGGCCCCTTTACAATGAGCAGTTCTTC. Its translation: CASSLDGQFSGPLYNEQFF.

The table lists this clonotype with a few counts. V gene TRBV10-3 combines with J gene TRBJ2-5; 7 nucleotides match TRBD2. Trimming took 3 bases from V and 4 from J; bases not matched to a gene: 5. Germline V gives CDR1 ENHRY, CDR2 SYGVKD. The CDR3 loop spans 14 amino acids. This CDR3 is CAISDSTGGETQYF. CDR3 DNA sequence: TGTGCCATCAGTGACTCCACGGGGGGAGAGACCCAGTACTTC.

As regards this clonotype: Sequence at one end of the junction differs from germline and may be a read error. The chain has TRBV19 and TRBJ2-3; weak D call: TRBD2 (5 bases). The CDR3 has 12 amino acids. CDR1 is LNHDA, CDR2 SQIVND, per germline (reference sequence). The CDR3 reads CPSSMTGDTQYF. The DNA for the CDR3 is TGTCCCAGTAGTATGACCGGGGATACACAGTATTTT.

As concerns this clonotype: Just one base apart from a much larger clone, this may be a read error. The CDR3 spells CASSPTGTSGKNIQYF. The CDR3 nucleotides are TGTGCCAGCAGTCCTACCGGGACTAGCGGAAAAAACATTCAGTACTTC. This chain joins TRBV28 and TRBJ2-4, with TRBD2 matching 11 bases. Germline CDR1 reads MDHEN; CDR2 reads SYDVKM. There are 16 residues in the CDR3. With V trimmed by 5 bases and J by 4 bases, 7 bases remained unmatched.